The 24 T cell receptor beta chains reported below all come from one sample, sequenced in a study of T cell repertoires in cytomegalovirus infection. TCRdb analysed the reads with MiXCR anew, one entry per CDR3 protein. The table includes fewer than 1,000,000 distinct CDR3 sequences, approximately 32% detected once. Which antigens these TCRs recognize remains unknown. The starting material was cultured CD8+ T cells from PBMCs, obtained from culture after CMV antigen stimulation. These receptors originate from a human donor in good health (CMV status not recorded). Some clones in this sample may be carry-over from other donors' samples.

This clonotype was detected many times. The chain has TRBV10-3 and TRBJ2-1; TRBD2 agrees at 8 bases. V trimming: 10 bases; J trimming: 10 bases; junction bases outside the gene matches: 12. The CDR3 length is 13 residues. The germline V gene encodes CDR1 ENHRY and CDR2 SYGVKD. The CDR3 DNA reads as TGTGCCACTCAAACCGGGGGGGCGGGGGAGCAGTTCTTC. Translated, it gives CATQTGGAGEQFF.

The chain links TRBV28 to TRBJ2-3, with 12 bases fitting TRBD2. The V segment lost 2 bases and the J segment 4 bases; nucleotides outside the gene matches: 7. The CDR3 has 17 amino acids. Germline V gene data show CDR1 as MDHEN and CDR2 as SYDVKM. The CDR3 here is CASSLGLAGGSADTQYF. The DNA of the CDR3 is TGTGCCAGCAGTTTAGGTCTAGCGGGGGGGAGTGCAGATACGCAGTATTTT.

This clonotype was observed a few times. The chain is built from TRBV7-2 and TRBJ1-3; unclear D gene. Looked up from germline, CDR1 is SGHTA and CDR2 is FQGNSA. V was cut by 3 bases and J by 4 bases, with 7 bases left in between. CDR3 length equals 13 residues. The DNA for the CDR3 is TGTGCCAGCAGCTTTTCTGACGGAAACACCATATATTTT. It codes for CASSFSDGNTIYF.

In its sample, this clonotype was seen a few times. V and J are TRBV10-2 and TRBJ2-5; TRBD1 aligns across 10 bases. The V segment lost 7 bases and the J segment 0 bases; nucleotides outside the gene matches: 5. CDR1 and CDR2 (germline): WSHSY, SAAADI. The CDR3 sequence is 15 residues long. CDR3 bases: TGCGCCAGCAACCAGGGACAGGGGTACCAAGAGACCCAGTACTTC. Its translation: CASNQGQGYQETQYF.

In nucleotides, the CDR3 is TGTGCCAGCAGCTTACCACCGGACAGGACTATGAACACTGAAGCTTTCTTT. Translation gives CASSLPPDRTMNTEAFF. The rearrangement joins TRBV7-9 to TRBJ1-1; 7 nucleotides match TRBD1. Germline lookup yields CDR1 SEHNR and CDR2 FQNEAQ (reference sequence). The CDR3 contains 17 residues. V shed 2 bases, J shed 0 bases, and the junction held 9 bases outside the gene matches.

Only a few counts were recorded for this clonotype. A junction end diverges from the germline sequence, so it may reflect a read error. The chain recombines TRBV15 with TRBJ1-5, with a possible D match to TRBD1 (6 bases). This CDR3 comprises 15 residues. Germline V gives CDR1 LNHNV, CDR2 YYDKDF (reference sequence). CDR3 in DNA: TGTGCCACCAGCAGATCCAGGGGAGGCAACCAGCCCCAGCATTTT. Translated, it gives CATSRSRGGNQPQHF.

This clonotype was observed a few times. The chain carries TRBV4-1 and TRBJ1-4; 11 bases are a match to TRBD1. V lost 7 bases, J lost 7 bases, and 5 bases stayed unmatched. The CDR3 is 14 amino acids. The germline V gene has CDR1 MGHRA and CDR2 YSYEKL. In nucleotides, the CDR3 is TGCGCCAGCAACCGGGACAGGGGGGTTGAAAAACTGTTTTTT. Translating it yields CASNRDRGVEKLFF.

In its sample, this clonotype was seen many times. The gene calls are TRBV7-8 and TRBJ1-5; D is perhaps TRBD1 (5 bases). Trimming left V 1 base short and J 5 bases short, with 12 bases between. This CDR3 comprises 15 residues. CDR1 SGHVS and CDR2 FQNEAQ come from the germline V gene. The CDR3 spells CASSLGGTGYQPQHF. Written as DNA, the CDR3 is TGTGCCAGCAGCTTAGGGGGGACGGGATATCAGCCCCAGCATTTT.

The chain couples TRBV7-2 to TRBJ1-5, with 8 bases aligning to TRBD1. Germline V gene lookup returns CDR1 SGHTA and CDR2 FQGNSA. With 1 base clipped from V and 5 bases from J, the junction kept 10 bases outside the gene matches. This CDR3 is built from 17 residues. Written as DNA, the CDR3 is TGTGCCAGCAGCTTAGGGAGGGGCCAGGGGGCGCATCAGCCCCAGCATTTT. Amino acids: CASSLGRGQGAHQPQHF.

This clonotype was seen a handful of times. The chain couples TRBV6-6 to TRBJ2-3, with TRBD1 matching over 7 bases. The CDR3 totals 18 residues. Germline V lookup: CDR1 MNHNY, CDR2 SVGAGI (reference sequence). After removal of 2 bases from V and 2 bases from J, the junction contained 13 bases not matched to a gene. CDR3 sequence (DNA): TGTGCCAGCAGTTACACCGGGACAGCCTCTCTAGACACAGATACGCAGTATTTT. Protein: CASSYTGTASLDTDTQYF.

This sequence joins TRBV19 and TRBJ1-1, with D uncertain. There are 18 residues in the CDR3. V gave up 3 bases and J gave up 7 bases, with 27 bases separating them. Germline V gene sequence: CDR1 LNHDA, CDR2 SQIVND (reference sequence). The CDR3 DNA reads TGTGCCAGTAGTATGAGGCCGAGGGTGGAAACCGTTGACCGTGAAGCTTTCTTT. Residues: CASSMRPRVETVDREAFF.

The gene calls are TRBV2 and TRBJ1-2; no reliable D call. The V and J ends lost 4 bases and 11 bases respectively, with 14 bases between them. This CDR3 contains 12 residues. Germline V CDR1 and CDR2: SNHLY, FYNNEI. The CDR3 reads CASSGDPLPYTF. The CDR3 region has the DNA TGTGCCAGCAGTGGGGATCCCCTCCCGTACACCTTC. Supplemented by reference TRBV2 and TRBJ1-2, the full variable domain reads EPEVTQTPSHQVTQMGQEVILRCVPISNHLYFYWYRQILGQKVEFLVSFYNNEISEKSEIFDDQFSVERPDGSNFTLKIRSTKLEDSAMYFCASSGDPLPYTFGSGTRLTVV.

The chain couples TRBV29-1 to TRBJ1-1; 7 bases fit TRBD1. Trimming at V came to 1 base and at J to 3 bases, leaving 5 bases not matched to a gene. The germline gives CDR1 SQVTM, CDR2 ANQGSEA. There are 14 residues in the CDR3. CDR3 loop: CSVEGQGLDTEAFF. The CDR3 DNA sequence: TGCAGCGTTGAAGGACAGGGTCTCGACACTGAAGCTTTCTTT. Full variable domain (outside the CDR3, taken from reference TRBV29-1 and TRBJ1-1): SAVISQKPSRDICQRGTSLTIQCQVDSQVTMMFWYRQQPGQSLTLIATANQGSEATYESGFVIDKFPISRPNLTFSTLTVSNMSPEDSSIYLCSVEGQGLDTEAFFGQGTRLTVV.

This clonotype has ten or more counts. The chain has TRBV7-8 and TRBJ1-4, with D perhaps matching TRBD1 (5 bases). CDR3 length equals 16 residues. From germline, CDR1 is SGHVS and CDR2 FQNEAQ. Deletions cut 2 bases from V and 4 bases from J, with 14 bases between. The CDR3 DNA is TGTGCCAGCAGCTTATATTGGGACGGGAATAATGAAAAACTGTTTTTT. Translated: CASSLYWDGNNEKLFF.

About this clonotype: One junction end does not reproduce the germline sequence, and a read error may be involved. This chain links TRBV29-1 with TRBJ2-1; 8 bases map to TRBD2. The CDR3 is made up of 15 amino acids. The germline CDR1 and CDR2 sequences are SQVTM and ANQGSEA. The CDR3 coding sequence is TGCAGCGCATTTAGCGGGGCGGTTGCCTACAATGAGCAGCTCTTC. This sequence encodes CSAFSGAVAYNEQLF.

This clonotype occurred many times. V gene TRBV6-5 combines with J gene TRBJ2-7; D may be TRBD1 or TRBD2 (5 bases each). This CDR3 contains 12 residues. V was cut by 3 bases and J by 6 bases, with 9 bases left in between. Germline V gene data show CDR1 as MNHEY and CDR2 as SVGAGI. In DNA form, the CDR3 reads TGTGCCAGCAGTTATATTGGGGGCGAGCAGTACTTC. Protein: CASSYIGGEQYF.

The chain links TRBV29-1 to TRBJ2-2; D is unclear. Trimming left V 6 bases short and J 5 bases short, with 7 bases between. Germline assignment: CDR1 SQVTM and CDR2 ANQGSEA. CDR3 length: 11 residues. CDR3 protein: CSVMTTGELFF. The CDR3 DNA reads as TGCAGCGTAATGACGACCGGGGAGCTGTTTTTT.

CDR3 DNA sequence: TGTGCCAGCAGCTTAGGGGAAGGGTTCTACTACGAGCAGTACTTC. This translates into CASSLGEGFYYEQYF. The V gene is TRBV7-6, the J gene TRBJ2-7; D not certain. CDR1 is SGHVS and CDR2 is FNYEAQ in the germline V gene. Trimming took off 1 base at V and 3 bases at J, with 13 bases between the two ends. The CDR3 is 15 residues long. Variable domain in full (rest from reference TRBV7-6 and TRBJ2-7): GAGVSQSPRYKVTKRGQDVALRCDPISGHVSLYWYRQALGQGPEFLTYFNYEAQQDKSGLPNDRFSAERPEGSISTLTIQRTEQRDSAMYRCASSLGEGFYYEQYFGPGTRLTVT.

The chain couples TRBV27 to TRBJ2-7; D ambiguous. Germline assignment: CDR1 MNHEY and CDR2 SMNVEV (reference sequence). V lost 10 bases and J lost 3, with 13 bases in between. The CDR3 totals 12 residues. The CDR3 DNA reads TGTGCCATTGGGATGGGCGGCTACGAGCAGTACTTC. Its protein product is CAIGMGGYEQYF.

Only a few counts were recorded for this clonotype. CDR3 residues: CASSYSTHQGGYGYTF. CDR3 sequence (DNA): TGTGCCAGCAGTTACTCGACCCATCAGGGGGGCTATGGCTACACCTTC. The chain recombines TRBV6-5 with TRBJ1-2, with TRBD1 matching over 7 bases. The CDR3 is 16 residues long. Germline V gives CDR1 MNHEY, CDR2 SVGAGI. The junction had 8 bases not matched to a gene; V was cut back by 0 bases and J by 4 bases.

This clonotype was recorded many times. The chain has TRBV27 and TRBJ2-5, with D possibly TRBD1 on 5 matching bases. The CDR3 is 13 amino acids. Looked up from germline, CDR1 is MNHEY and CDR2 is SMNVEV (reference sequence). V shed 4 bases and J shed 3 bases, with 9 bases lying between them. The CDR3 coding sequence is TGTGCCAGCAGTTCCCAGGGCGAAGAGACCCAGTACTTC. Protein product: CASSSQGEETQYF.

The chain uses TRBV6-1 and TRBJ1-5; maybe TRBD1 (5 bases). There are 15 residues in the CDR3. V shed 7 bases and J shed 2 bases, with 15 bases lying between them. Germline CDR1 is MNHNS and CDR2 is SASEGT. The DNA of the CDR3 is TGTGCCAGCAAGGAGGGGCAAGGAGGCAATCAGCCCCAGCATTTT. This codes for CASKEGQGGNQPQHF.

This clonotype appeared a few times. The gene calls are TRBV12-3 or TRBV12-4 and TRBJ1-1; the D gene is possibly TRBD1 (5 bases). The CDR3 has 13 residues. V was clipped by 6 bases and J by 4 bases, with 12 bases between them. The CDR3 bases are TGTGCCAGCAGAGATGGGGCGATCACTGAAGCTTTCTTT. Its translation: CASRDGAITEAFF.

CDR3 protein: CASSLRAAFF. The CDR3 DNA reads as TGTGCCAGCAGCTTAAGGGCTGCTTTCTTT. The chain has TRBV7-4 and TRBJ1-1; D is uncertain. The germline V gene encodes CDR1 SGHVT and CDR2 SQSDAQ. The CDR3 covers 10 residues. V was shortened by 2 bases and J by 11 bases, with 6 bases between the two germline ends.